This TCR beta chain was retrieved from a study of blood T cell repertoires in COVID-19. Clones were read by immunoSEQ multiplex PCR, and TCRdb kept only the in-frame ones, dropping some. The sample gives 85,000 to 130,000 clones, 82% of which show up once; about 4.8% is in the top ten. There are 14 residues in the CDR3. CDR1 and CDR2 (germline): SGHNT, YENEEA. The V gene lost 2 bases and the J gene lost 1 base, with 6 bases spanning the gap. This clone was counted a single time. This receptor was obtained from a man in his 60s with acute or convalescent COVID-19. The rearrangement uses TRBV11-3 and TRBJ2-1; no clear D. Sequenced input: peripheral blood. CDR3 sequence: CASSLQRSYNEQFF. In DNA form, the CDR3 reads TGTGCCAGCAGCTTACAACGGTCCTACAATGAGCAGTTCTTC.